This T cell receptor (beta chain) stems from a study of vaccination effects on CD4 cells after COVID-19. V was cut by 3 bases and J by 1 base, with 12 bases left in between. This CDR3 is 16 amino acids long. Germline values: CDR1 MNHEY, CDR2 SMNVEV (reference sequence). Prior to sequencing, the ViraFEST assay stimulated PBMC with viral peptide pools, which expanded the antigen-specific CD4+ T cells. Culturing for more than 9 days preceded CD4+ T cell isolation. Vaccination of participants consisted of two doses of either the BNT162b2 or mRNA-1273 vaccine. To note about this clone: Its antigen remains unknown.

Measured with immunoSEQ multiplex PCR; TCRdb has only the in-frame clones, and not every one. The sample consists of about 60,000 clones, 60% to 80% of them appearing once. V is TRBV27 and J is TRBJ2-2; D may be TRBD2 (6 bases). The sequence was collected from a human donor who received a COVID-19 vaccine. The input for sequencing was CD4+ T cells from PBMCs cultured with HCoV-OC43 spike peptides, taken after COVID-19 vaccination. Specified subset: HCoV-OC43 spike overlapping peptide pool stimulation. The CDR3 protein is CASSFYLAENTGELFF. The CDR3 coding sequence is TGTGCCAGCAGTTTCTACTTAGCGGAGAACACCGGGGAGCTGTTTTTT.